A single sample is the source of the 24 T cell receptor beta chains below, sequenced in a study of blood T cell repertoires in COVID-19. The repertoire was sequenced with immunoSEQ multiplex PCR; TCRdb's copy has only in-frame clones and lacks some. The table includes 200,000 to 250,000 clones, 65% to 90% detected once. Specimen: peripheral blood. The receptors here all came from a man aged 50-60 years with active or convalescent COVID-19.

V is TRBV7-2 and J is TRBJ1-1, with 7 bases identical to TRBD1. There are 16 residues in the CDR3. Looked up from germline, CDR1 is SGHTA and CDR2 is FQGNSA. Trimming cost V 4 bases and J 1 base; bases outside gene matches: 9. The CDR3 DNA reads TGTGCCAGCAGCTGGGAAAGGGACAGCCAGAACACTGAAGCTTTCTTT. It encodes CASSWERDSQNTEAFF.

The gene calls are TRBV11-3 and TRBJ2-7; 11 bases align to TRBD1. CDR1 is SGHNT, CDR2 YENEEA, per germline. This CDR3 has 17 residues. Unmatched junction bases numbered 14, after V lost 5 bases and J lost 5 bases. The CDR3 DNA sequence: TGTGCCAGCAGCCCCCGCCCGTCGGGGACAGGGGGTGACGAGCAGTACTTC. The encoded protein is CASSPRPSGTGGDEQYF.

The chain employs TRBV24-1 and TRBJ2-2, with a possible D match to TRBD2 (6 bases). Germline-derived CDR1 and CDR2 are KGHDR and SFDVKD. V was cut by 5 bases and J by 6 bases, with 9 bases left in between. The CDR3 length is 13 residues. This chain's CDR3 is CATSGPGAGELFF. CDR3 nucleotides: TGTGCCACCAGTGGGCCGGGGGCCGGGGAGCTGTTTTTT.

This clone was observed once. The CDR3 DNA sequence: TGTGCCAGCAGCTTAGGGGCAGGGGCGGATGGTTTCTTT. It is translated as CASSLGAGADGFF. The chain joins TRBV7-2 to TRBJ1-1; D perhaps matches TRBD1 (6 bases). The CDR3 has 13 residues. Trimming removed 1 base at V and 13 bases at J, with 16 bases between. Germline V CDR1 and CDR2: SGHTA, FQGNSA.

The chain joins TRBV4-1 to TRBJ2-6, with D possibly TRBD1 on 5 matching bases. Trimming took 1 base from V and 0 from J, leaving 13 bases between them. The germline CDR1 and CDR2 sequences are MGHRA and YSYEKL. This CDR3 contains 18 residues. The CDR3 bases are TGCGCCAGCAGCCAAGGGGCAGGGCCAGGCTCTGGGGCCAACGTCCTGACTTTC. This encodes CASSQGAGPGSGANVLTF.

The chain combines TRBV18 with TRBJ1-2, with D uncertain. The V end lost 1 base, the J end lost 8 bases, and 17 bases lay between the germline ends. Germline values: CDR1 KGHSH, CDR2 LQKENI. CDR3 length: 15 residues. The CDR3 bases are TGTGCCAGCTCACCACAATCGACTCAATCGGAGGGCTACACCTTC. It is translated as CASSPQSTQSEGYTF.

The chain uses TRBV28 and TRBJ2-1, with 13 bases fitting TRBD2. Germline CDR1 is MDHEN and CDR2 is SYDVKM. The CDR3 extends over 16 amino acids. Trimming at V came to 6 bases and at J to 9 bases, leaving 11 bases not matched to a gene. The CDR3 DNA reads TGTGCCAGCAGGACACTAGCGGGAGGGCTACACAGTGAGCAGTTCTTC. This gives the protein CASRTLAGGLHSEQFF.

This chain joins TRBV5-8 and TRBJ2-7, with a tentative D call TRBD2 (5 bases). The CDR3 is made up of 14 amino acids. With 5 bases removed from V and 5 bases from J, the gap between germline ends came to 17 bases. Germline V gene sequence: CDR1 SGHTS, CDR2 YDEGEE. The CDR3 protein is CASSRGQGVNEQYV. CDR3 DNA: TGTGCCAGCAGTCGGGGTCAAGGAGTCAACGAGCAGTACGTC.

DNA of the CDR3: TGCGCCAGCAGTGAGTCGAGGCTAGCGGGGGGGAGCTCTGGGGCCAACGTCCTGACTTTC. Translation gives CASSESRLAGGSSGANVLTF. The gene calls are TRBV10-2 and TRBJ2-6, with 12 bases lining up with TRBD2. Germline V gives CDR1 WSHSY, CDR2 SAAADI. V shed 0 bases, J shed 0 bases, and the junction held 6 bases outside the gene matches. There are 20 residues in the CDR3.

The CDR3 DNA reads as TGTGCCAGCAACAAATTGAACACTCGGGGGGAGACCCAGTACTTC. Translation gives CASNKLNTRGETQYF. The genes are TRBV7-2 and TRBJ2-5; D might be TRBD2 (6 bases). CDR3 length: 15 amino acids. V was pared by 7 bases and J by 5 bases, with 20 bases between. Germline CDR1 is SGHTA and CDR2 is FQGNSA. Full variable domain (remainder filled in from reference TRBV7-2 and TRBJ2-5): GAGVSQSPSNKVTEKGKDVELRCDPISGHTALYWYRQSLGQGLEFLIYFQGNSAPDKSGLPSDRFSAERTGGSVSTLTIQRTQQEDSAVYLCASNKLNTRGETQYFGPGTRLLVL.

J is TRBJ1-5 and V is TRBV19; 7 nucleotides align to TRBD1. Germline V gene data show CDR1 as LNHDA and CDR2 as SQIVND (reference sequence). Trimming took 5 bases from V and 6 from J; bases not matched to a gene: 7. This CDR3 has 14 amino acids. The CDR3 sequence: CASSWQGDGQPQHF. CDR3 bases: TGTGCCAGTAGTTGGCAGGGGGACGGTCAGCCCCAGCATTTT.

This CDR3 reads CASRIREAYNEQFF. Written as DNA, the CDR3 is TGTGCCAGCCGTATACGGGAGGCCTACAATGAGCAGTTCTTC. The rearrangement uses TRBV28 and TRBJ2-1; TRBD2 agrees at 7 bases. The CDR3 has 14 amino acids. V shed 8 bases and J 2 bases; nucleotides not matched to a gene: 6. Germline CDR1 reads MDHEN; CDR2 reads SYDVKM.

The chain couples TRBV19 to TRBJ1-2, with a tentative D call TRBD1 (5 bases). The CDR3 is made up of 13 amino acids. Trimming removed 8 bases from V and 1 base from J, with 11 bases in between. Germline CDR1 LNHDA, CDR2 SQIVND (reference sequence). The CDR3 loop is CASRLTVNYGYTF. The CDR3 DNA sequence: TGTGCCAGTCGGCTGACAGTTAACTATGGCTACACCTTC.

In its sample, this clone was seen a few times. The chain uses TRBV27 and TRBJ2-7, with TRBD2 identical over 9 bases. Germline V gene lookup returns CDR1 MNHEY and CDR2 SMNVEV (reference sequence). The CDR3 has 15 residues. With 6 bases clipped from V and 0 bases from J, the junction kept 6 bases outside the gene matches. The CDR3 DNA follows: TGTGCCAGCAGAATGGGGACTAGCTTCTCCTACGAGCAGTACTTC. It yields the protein CASRMGTSFSYEQYF.

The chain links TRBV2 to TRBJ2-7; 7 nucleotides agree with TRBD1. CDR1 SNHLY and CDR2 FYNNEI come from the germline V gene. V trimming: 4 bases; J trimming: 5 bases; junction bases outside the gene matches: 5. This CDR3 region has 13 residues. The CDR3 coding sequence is TGTGCCAGCAGTGGAGACAGGGTCAACGAGCAGTACTTC. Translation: CASSGDRVNEQYF. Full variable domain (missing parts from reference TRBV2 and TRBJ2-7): EPEVTQTPSHQVTQMGQEVILRCVPISNHLYFYWYRQILGQKVEFLVSFYNNEISEKSEIFDDQFSVERPDGSNFTLKIRSTKLEDSAMYFCASSGDRVNEQYFGPGTRLTVT.

Here the CDR3 reads CASSYSPGRGALNTGELFF. For the CDR3, the DNA is TGTGCCAGCAGTTACTCCCCCGGGAGGGGGGCGTTGAACACCGGGGAGCTGTTTTTT. The gene calls are TRBV6-2 or TRBV6-3 and TRBJ2-2, with 8 positions matching TRBD2. Germline V gene lookup returns CDR1 MNHEY and CDR2 SVGEGT. CDR3 size: 19 residues. The V segment lost 0 bases and the J segment 1 base; nucleotides outside the gene matches: 10.

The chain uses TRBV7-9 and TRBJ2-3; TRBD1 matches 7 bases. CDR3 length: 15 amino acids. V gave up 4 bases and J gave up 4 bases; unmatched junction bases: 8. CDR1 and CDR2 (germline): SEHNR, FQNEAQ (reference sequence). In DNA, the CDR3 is TGTGCCAGCAGCTCGGGACAGACCCAGGCAGATACGCAGTATTTT. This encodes CASSSGQTQADTQYF.

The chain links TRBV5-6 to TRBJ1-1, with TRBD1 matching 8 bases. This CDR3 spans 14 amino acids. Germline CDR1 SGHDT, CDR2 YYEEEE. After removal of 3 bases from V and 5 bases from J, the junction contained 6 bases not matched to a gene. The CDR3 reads CASSYGQGMTEAFF. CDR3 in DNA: TGTGCCAGCAGCTACGGACAGGGCATGACTGAAGCTTTCTTT.

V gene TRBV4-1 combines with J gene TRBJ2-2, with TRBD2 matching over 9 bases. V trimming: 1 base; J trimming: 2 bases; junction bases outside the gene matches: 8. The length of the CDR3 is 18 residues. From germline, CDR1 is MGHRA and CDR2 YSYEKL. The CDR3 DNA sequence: TGCGCCAGCAGCCAAGGGCGGCTAGCGGGGCTTAACACCGGGGAGCTGTTTTTT. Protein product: CASSQGRLAGLNTGELFF.

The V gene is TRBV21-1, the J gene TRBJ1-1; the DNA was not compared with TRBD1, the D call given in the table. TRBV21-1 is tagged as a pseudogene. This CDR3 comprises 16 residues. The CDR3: CASSKRPDRVGTEAFF. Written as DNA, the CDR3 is TGTGCCAGCAGCAAACGGCCTGACAGGGTGGGCACTGAAGCTTTCTTT.

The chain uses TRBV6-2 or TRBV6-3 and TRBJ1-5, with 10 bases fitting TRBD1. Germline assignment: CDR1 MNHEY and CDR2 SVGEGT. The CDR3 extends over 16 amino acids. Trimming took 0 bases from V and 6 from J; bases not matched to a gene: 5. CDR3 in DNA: TGTGCCAGCAGTTACTCGAGGACAGGGGGTGGTCAGCCCCAGCATTTT. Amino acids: CASSYSRTGGGQPQHF.

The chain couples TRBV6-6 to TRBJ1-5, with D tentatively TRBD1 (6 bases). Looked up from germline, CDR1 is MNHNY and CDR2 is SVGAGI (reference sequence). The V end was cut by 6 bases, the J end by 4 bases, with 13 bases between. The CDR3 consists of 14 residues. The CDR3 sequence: CASSPGQPNQPQHF. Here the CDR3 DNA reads TGTGCCAGCAGCCCTGGACAGCCAAATCAGCCCCAGCATTTT.

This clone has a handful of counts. Here the CDR3 reads CASKRTSGSTSYEQYF. The CDR3 nucleotides read TGTGCCAGCAAGAGGACTAGCGGGAGTACGTCCTACGAGCAGTACTTC. The rearrangement joins TRBV2 to TRBJ2-7; 13 positions match TRBD2. Trimming cost V 7 bases and J 1 base; bases outside gene matches: 7. CDR3 length equals 16 residues. Germline V CDR1 and CDR2: SNHLY, FYNNEI.

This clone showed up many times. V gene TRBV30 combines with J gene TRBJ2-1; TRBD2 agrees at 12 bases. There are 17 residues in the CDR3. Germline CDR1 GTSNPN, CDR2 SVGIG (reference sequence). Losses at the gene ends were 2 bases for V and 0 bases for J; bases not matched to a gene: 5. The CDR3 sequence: CAWSSTSGRPSYNEQFF. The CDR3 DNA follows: TGTGCCTGGAGTTCGACTAGCGGGAGACCCTCCTACAATGAGCAGTTCTTC.